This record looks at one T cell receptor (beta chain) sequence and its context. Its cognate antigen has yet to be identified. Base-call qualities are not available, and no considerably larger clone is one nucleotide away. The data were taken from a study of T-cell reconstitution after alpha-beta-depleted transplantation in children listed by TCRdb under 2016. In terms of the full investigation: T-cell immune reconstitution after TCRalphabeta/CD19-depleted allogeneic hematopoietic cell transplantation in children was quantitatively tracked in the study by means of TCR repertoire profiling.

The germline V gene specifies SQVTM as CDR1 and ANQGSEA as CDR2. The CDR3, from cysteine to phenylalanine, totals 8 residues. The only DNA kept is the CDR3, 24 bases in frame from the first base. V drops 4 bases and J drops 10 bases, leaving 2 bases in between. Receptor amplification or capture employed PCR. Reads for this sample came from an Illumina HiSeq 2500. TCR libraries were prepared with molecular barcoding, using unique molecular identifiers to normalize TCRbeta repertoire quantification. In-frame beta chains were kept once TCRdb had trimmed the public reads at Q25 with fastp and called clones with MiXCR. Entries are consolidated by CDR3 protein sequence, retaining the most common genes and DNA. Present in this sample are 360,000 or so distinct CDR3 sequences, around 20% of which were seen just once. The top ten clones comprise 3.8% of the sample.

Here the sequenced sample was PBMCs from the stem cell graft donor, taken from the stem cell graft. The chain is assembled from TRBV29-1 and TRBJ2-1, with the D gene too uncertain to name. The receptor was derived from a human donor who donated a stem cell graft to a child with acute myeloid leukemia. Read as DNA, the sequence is TGCAGCGTTGGCGAGCAGTTCTTC. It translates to CSVGEQFF.